A selection of T cell receptor beta chains follows, all from one sample in a study of blood T cell repertoires in COVID-19. Profiled with immunoSEQ multiplex PCR; TCRdb holds only in-frame clones, not every one. The sample has some 410,000 clones, roughly 90% seen once. Material for sequencing was PBMCs or T cells enriched from blood (not recorded which). These receptors were obtained from a woman aged 25 to 39 with acute COVID-19. The CDR3 runs from the conserved cysteine through the conserved F or W. Fields, in order: D gene, clone size, J gene, V gene, CDR3 protein, CDR3 DNA. The D gene is left open where the match is weak. Where a row states a size, it is once, few, many or the class of an expanded clone; other rows omit it.

>TRBD1|few|TRBJ1-2|TRBV5-4
CASSSSGQGRYGYTF
TGTGCCAGCAGCTCATCTGGACAGGGAAGGTATGGCTACACCTTC
>NA|NA|TRBJ2-7|TRBV7-2
CASSLLGDGSSYEQYF
TGTGCCAGCAGCTTATTGGGGGACGGGAGCTCCTACGAGCAGTACTTC
>NA|few|TRBJ2-3|TRBV12-5
CASSPGQMVDTQYF
TGTGCTAGCTCGCCAGGTCAGATGGTAGATACGCAGTATTTT
>NA|few|TRBJ1-6|TRBV21-1
CASSKEVWTGDYSPLHF
TGTGCCAGCAGCAAAGAGGTTTGGACAGGGGATTATTCACCCCTCCACTTT
>NA|NA|TRBJ2-5|TRBV12-2
CASRLALRQETQYF
TGTGCAAGTCGCTTAGCGCTCAGGCAAGAGACCCAGTACTTC
>NA|NA|TRBJ1-1|TRBV24-1
CATSDARGSYTEAFF
TGTGCCACCAGTGACGCGAGAGGGTCATACACTGAAGCTTTCTTT
>NA|NA|TRBJ1-5|TRBV30
CAQGSGGNQPQHF
TGTGCCCAGGGCTCGGGGGGCAATCAGCCCCAGCATTTT
>TRBD2|NA|TRBJ2-2|TRBV5-1
CASSTTPGLSTGELFF
TGCGCCAGCAGCACGACTCCGGGACTAAGTACCGGGGAGCTGTTTTTT
>NA|NA|TRBJ2-7|TRBV6-1
CASSEKQEYEQYF
TGTGCCAGCAGTGAAAAACAGGAATACGAGCAGTACTTC
>NA|NA|TRBJ2-1|TRBV27
CASSPSNNEQFF
TGTGCCAGCAGTCCATCCAACAATGAGCAGTTCTTC
>TRBD1|NA|TRBJ2-3|TRBV5-1
CASSLTGVGTDTQYF
TGCGCCAGCAGCTTGACAGGGGTTGGCACAGATACGCAGTATTTT
>NA|NA|TRBJ2-7|TRBV30
CAWSVRGGAHEQYF
TGTGCCTGGAGTGTACGAGGGGGGGCCCACGAGCAGTACTTC
>TRBD1|NA|TRBJ1-6|TRBV10-2
CASSGDRGPSPLHF
TGCGCCAGCAGCGGGGACAGGGGCCCTTCACCCCTCCACTTT
>TRBD1|NA|TRBJ1-2|TRBV11-2
CASSLAGRGRDYGYTF
TGTGCCAGCAGCTTAGCGGGCAGGGGGCGCGACTATGGCTACACCTTC
>NA|NA|TRBJ1-1|TRBV9
CASSVEEGGRAEAFF
TGTGCCAGCAGCGTAGAGGAGGGAGGAAGAGCTGAAGCTTTCTTT
>TRBD1|NA|TRBJ1-5|TRBV3-1/TRBV3-2
CASSPGGQGLPQHF
TGTGCCAGCAGCCCCGGAGGACAGGGTTTGCCCCAGCATTTT
>TRBD1|NA|TRBJ1-1|TRBV19
CASSTQGASTEAFF
TGTGCCAGTAGTACACAGGGGGCGAGCACTGAAGCTTTCTTT
>NA|NA|TRBJ1-4|TRBV5-6
CASSLGAEDEKLFF
TGTGCCAGCAGCTTGGGGGCAGAAGATGAAAAACTGTTTTTT
>NA|few|TRBJ2-1|TRBV6-2/TRBV6-3
CASSIQTGYNEQFF
TGTGCCAGCAGTATTCAGACAGGATACAATGAGCAGTTCTTC
>TRBD1|once|TRBJ1-2|TRBV28
CASSFFLDRGGYGYTF
TGTGCCAGCAGTTTCTTCCTGGACAGGGGTGGCTATGGCTACACCTTC
>TRBD2|few|TRBJ2-2|TRBV2
CASSDLAGANTGELFF
TGTGCCAGCAGTGATCTAGCGGGGGCGAACACCGGGGAGCTGTTTTTT
>NA|few|TRBJ1-5|TRBV2
CASSDGGESNQPQHF
TGTGCCAGCAGTGATGGAGGGGAGAGCAATCAGCCCCAGCATTTT
>NA|NA|TRBJ2-2|TRBV19
CASRWTGGGELFF
TGTGCCAGTAGATGGACTGGCGGCGGGGAGCTGTTTTTT
>TRBD2|NA|TRBJ2-7|TRBV12-5
CASGLAENYEQYF
TGTGCTAGTGGGCTAGCGGAGAACTACGAGCAGTACTTC
>TRBD2|NA|TRBJ2-1|TRBV4-1
CASSQDLSGGLAGGLVF
TGCGCCAGCAGCCAAGATCTATCGGGTGGTCTGGCGGGGGGGCTGGTCTTC
>NA|NA|TRBJ2-1|TRBV7-9
CASSRQESSYNEQFF
TGTGCCAGCAGCCGACAGGAGAGCTCCTACAATGAGCAGTTCTTC
>NA|NA|TRBJ1-4|TRBV7-9
CASSRQSTNEKLFF
TGTGCCAGCAGCCGACAGTCAACTAATGAAAAACTGTTTTTT